These 23 T cell receptor beta chains were sequenced from one sample in a study of OX40 agonist ivuxolimab in advanced cancers. Produced via immunoSEQ multiplex PCR; TCRdb's table is partial and in-frame only. The profile shows just over 50,000 clones, around 82% of them singletons. The source was CD4+ or CD8+ T cells sorted from blood, collected in a trial of the OX40 agonist ivuxolimab. The receptors here all came from an adult with an advanced solid tumor such as melanoma, head and neck, liver or kidney cancer.

The rearrangement joins TRBV6-1 to TRBJ2-4; 8 bases are shared with TRBD1. Germline values: CDR1 MNHNS, CDR2 SASEGT. The CDR3 covers 14 residues. V gave up 4 bases and J gave up 11 bases; unmatched junction bases: 10. The CDR3: CASSGLAGGIFQYF. In nucleotides, the CDR3 is TGTGCCAGCAGTGGCTTGGCAGGGGGCATCTTTCAGTACTTC.

V and J are TRBV10-2 and TRBJ2-1; 13 bases match TRBD2. The CDR3 runs to 15 residues. CDR1 is WSHSY and CDR2 is SAAADI in the germline V gene. V lost 8 bases to trimming and J lost 8 bases; unmatched junction nucleotides: 9. This CDR3 reads CASSPGTSGAYEQFF. CDR3 DNA: TGCGCCAGCTCGCCAGGGACTAGCGGGGCCTATGAGCAGTTCTTC.

The rearrangement links TRBV19 to TRBJ1-5; 11 nucleotides match TRBD1. CDR3 length: 16 residues. Trimming at V came to 9 bases and at J to 4 bases, leaving 11 bases not matched to a gene. Germline values: CDR1 LNHDA, CDR2 SQIVND (reference sequence). The CDR3 sequence is CASQGQGGRGNQPQHF. CDR3 coding DNA: TGTGCCAGCCAGGGACAGGGGGGTCGCGGAAATCAGCCCCAGCATTTT.

The chain carries TRBV4-1 and TRBJ2-2; 10 bases line up with TRBD1. Losses at the gene ends were 0 bases for V and 5 bases for J; bases not matched to a gene: 3. The CDR3 covers 16 residues. Per germline, CDR1 MGHRA and CDR2 YSYEKL. The CDR3 sequence is CASSQEGTGVTGELFF. DNA of the CDR3: TGCGCCAGCAGCCAAGAAGGGACAGGGGTTACCGGGGAGCTGTTTTTT.

The rearrangement uses TRBV7-9 and TRBJ2-7; a possible D gene is TRBD1 (5 bases). CDR1 is SEHNR, CDR2 FQNEAQ, per germline (reference sequence). This CDR3 has 16 amino acids. The germline V and J ends were trimmed by 0 bases and 2 bases, with 14 bases remaining between them. For the CDR3, the DNA is TGTGCCAGCAGCTTAGCCCCAATATGGACAACCTACGAGCAGTACTTC. Residues: CASSLAPIWTTYEQYF.

V gene TRBV27 combines with J gene TRBJ2-5; 7 nucleotides agree with TRBD1. CDR3 length equals 12 residues. Germline assignment: CDR1 MNHEY and CDR2 SMNVEV (reference sequence). V lost 6 bases to trimming and J lost 4 bases; unmatched junction nucleotides: 2. CDR3 loop: CASRQGLETQYF. In nucleotides, the CDR3 is TGTGCCAGCAGACAGGGGTTAGAGACCCAGTACTTC.

The gene calls are TRBV7-9 and TRBJ2-2; 9 nucleotides align to TRBD1. Germline CDR1 and CDR2: SEHNR and FQNEAQ (reference sequence). The CDR3 spans 17 residues. Losses at the gene ends were 5 bases for V and 7 bases for J; bases not matched to a gene: 14. CDR3 residues: CASSRLRRQGDSGELFF. The CDR3, as DNA: TGTGCCAGCAGCCGGCTGCGGCGACAGGGGGATAGCGGGGAGCTGTTTTTT.

The CDR3: CASSSLPTPNTEAFF. In DNA form, the CDR3 reads TGTGCCAGCAGCTCCCTCCCGACTCCGAACACTGAAGCTTTCTTT. J is TRBJ1-1 and V is TRBV5-5, with no clear D. The V end lost 3 bases, the J end lost 1 base, and 13 bases lay between the germline ends. There are 15 residues in the CDR3. Germline V CDR1 and CDR2: SGHKS, YYEKEE (reference sequence). Based on the CDR3 plus reference TRBV5-5 and TRBJ1-1, the full variable domain is DAGVTQSPTHLIKTRGQQVTLRCSPISGHKSVSWYQQVLGQGPQFIFQYYEKEERGRGNFPDRFSARQFPNYSSELNVNALLLGDSALYLCASSSLPTPNTEAFFGQGTRLTVV.

The chain recombines TRBV11-2 with TRBJ1-2; D is ambiguous. Germline values: CDR1 SGHAT, CDR2 FQNNGV. V was cut by 4 bases and J by 2 bases, with 14 bases left in between. The CDR3 consists of 15 residues. This CDR3 is CASSSRLTANYGYTF. CDR3 coding DNA: TGTGCCAGCAGCTCTAGGCTAACAGCAAACTATGGCTACACCTTC.

The chain joins TRBV7-6 to TRBJ1-1; TRBD1 agrees at 7 bases. Germline V CDR1 and CDR2: SGHVS, FNYEAQ. The CDR3 is 16 residues long. The junction had 5 bases not matched to a gene; V was cut back by 1 base and J by 0 bases. CDR3 amino acids: CASSLEQGGLNTEAFF. The CDR3 DNA follows: TGTGCCAGCAGCTTAGAGCAGGGGGGCTTGAACACTGAAGCTTTCTTT.

The chain links TRBV29-1 to TRBJ1-2; TRBD1 aligns across 7 bases. The CDR3 loop spans 12 amino acids. Germline loops: CDR1 SQVTM, CDR2 ANQGSEA. V shed 6 bases and J 4 bases; nucleotides not matched to a gene: 5. The CDR3 DNA follows: TGCAGCGTGACACGGGACAGCTATGGCTACACCTTC. The encoded protein is CSVTRDSYGYTF.

The chain uses TRBV28 and TRBJ1-5, with D perhaps matching TRBD1 (5 bases). CDR1 MDHEN and CDR2 SYDVKM come from the germline V gene. V lost 7 bases to trimming and J lost 0 bases, with 16 bases between them. The CDR3 loop spans 16 amino acids. CDR3 nucleotides: TGTGCCAGCACTCCTCCGGGGCTTGGTAGCAATCAGCCCCAGCATTTT. Protein: CASTPPGLGSNQPQHF.

The chain has TRBV6-5 and TRBJ1-5; D may be TRBD1 (5 bases). The V gene's germline CDR1 is MNHEY and CDR2 SVGAGI. The CDR3 extends over 14 amino acids. Trimming shortened V by 2 bases and J by 5 bases, and 10 bases separated the two germline ends. The CDR3 reads CASSYGGADQPQHF. For the CDR3, the DNA is TGTGCCAGCAGTTACGGGGGTGCGGATCAGCCCCAGCATTTT.

The chain combines TRBV6-1 with TRBJ2-1; no clear D gene. From germline, CDR1 is MNHNS and CDR2 SASEGT. Between the trimmed V and J ends, which lost 6 bases and 7 bases, there was a span of 13 bases. The CDR3 has 13 amino acids. CDR3 DNA sequence: TGTGCCAGCAGGGAGAGTGGAGCGAATGAGCAGTTCTTC. Protein sequence: CASRESGANEQFF.

The chain is built from TRBV5-4 and TRBJ2-1; 13 bases fit TRBD2. Germline V gene data show CDR1 as SGHNT and CDR2 as YYREEE (reference sequence). The CDR3 spans 15 residues. V shed 1 base and J 9 bases; nucleotides not matched to a gene: 4. This CDR3 is CASSLTSGGASEQFF. As DNA, the CDR3 is TGTGCCAGCAGCTTGACTAGCGGGGGGGCCAGTGAGCAGTTCTTC. The variable domain in full, with the rest retrieved from reference TRBV5-4 and TRBJ2-1, is ETGVTQSPTHLIKTRGQQVTLRCSSQSGHNTVSWYQQALGQGPQFIFQYYREEENGRGNFPPRFSGLQFPNYSSELNVNALELDDSALYLCASSLTSGGASEQFFGPGTRLTVL.

The chain employs TRBV9 and TRBJ1-1; D not resolved. Germline V CDR1 and CDR2: SGDLS, YYNGEE. This CDR3 region has 13 residues. V was cut by 1 base and J by 0 bases, with 4 bases left in between. The CDR3, as DNA: TGTGCCAGCAGCGTATTGGTGAACACTGAAGCTTTCTTT. As protein: CASSVLVNTEAFF.

CDR3 nucleotides: TGCGCCAGCACAAGGGACCAACTCACAGATACGCAGTATTTT. Encoded protein: CASTRDQLTDTQYF. The chain combines TRBV5-1 with TRBJ2-3; D might be TRBD1 or TRBD2, each matching 5 bases. The CDR3 extends over 14 amino acids. Trimming stripped 6 bases from V and 2 bases from J, with 13 bases between. Germline lookup yields CDR1 SGHRS and CDR2 YFSETQ.

V and J are TRBV7-2 and TRBJ1-2; tentative D call: TRBD1 (5 bases). This CDR3 is 13 amino acids long. Between the trimmed V and J ends, which lost 3 bases and 2 bases, there was a span of 7 bases. The germline V gene encodes CDR1 SGHTA and CDR2 FQGNSA. The CDR3 coding sequence is TGTGCCAGCAGCTTGGGGGAGAACTATGGCTACACCTTC. Protein: CASSLGENYGYTF.

V and J are TRBV25-1 and TRBJ2-4, with D possibly being TRBD1 (5 bases). Germline loops: CDR1 MGHDK, CDR2 SYGVNS. This CDR3 spans 14 amino acids. Trimming pared 2 bases from V and 8 bases from J, leaving 13 bases between. As DNA, the CDR3 is TGTGCCAGCAGTGAAAGGGGCACTCGGGACATTCAGTACTTC. Protein sequence: CASSERGTRDIQYF.

The chain is built from TRBV5-1 and TRBJ2-2; D perhaps matches TRBD1 (5 bases). Trimming took off 4 bases at V and 0 bases at J, with 10 bases between the two ends. The CDR3 has 15 amino acids. The germline CDR1 and CDR2 sequences are SGHRS and YFSETQ. CDR3 residues: CASSLDTANTGELFF. The CDR3 DNA sequence: TGCGCCAGCAGCCTGGACACCGCGAACACCGGGGAGCTGTTTTTT.

This clone has only a few counts. The genes are TRBV7-8 and TRBJ1-2, with D possibly TRBD1 on 5 matching bases. This CDR3 comprises 14 residues. V was clipped by 5 bases and J by 4 bases, with 14 bases between them. Germline assignment: CDR1 SGHVS and CDR2 FQNEAQ. For the CDR3, the DNA is TGTGCCAGCAGCCCGGGACGCTTTAGCTATGGCTACACCTTC. Residues: CASSPGRFSYGYTF.

The chain carries TRBV7-2 and TRBJ1-6; D might be TRBD1 (5 bases). The CDR3 loop spans 17 amino acids. Per the germline V gene, CDR1 is SGHTA and CDR2 is FQGNSA. The germline V and J ends were trimmed by 1 base and 7 bases, with 17 bases remaining between them. The CDR3 is CASSLVSPRVDNSPLHF. The DNA for the CDR3 is TGTGCCAGCAGCTTAGTAAGTCCCAGGGTCGACAATTCACCCCTCCACTTT.

V is TRBV5-6 and J is TRBJ2-2, with no clear D. There are 12 residues in the CDR3. The germline V gene encodes CDR1 SGHDT and CDR2 YYEEEE. V was cut by 3 bases and J by 8 bases, with 8 bases left in between. The CDR3 loop is CASSSPGGELFF. The CDR3 DNA follows: TGTGCCAGCAGCTCACCTGGGGGGGAGCTGTTTTTT.